This TCR beta chain emerged from a study of blood T cell repertoires in COVID-19. Libraries were prepared by immunoSEQ multiplex PCR; TCRdb keeps only in-frame clonotypes and omits some of them. This sample yields about 170,000 clones, of which around 84% are seen a single time; around 15% belongs to the top ten. The ends were cut back, 2 bases at V and 6 bases at J, with 5 bases in the middle. Per the germline V gene, CDR1 is DFQATT and CDR2 is SNEGSKA (reference sequence). The CDR3 is 11 residues long. The V and J genes are TRBV20-1 and TRBJ2-1, with unresolved D. The source material was peripheral blood. This TCR was recovered from a woman in her 70s with COVID-19, enrolled during active disease. The CDR3 region has the DNA TGCAGTGCTAGATCCGGCAATGAGCAGTTCTTC. Its translation: CSARSGNEQFF.